The clone carrying this TCR beta chain showed up many times. Its antigen is not known. The protocol attached unique molecular identifiers to individual cDNA molecules. TCRdb itself ran the 5' RACE reads through MiXCR, one entry per CDR3 protein. The sample consists of 64,000 or so distinct CDR3 sequences, about 12% of them appearing once. The source of the sample is a study of early T cells in non-severe SARS-CoV-2 infection. On the study more broadly: Whole-blood bulk RNA, unsorted, was sequenced, and chains were unpaired. Findings and limits, study-wide: Comparison of clonotypes with VDJdb favored anti-spike CD8 responses while missing private and CD4 specificities.

The TCR comes from an adult who was a healthcare worker with PCR-confirmed SARS-CoV-2 infection or an uninfected control (not recorded which). The source material was whole blood, sampled at baseline.

In DNA form, the CDR3 reads TGTGCCAGCACCATAGGTATCGATGAGCAGTTCTTC. As protein: CASTIGIDEQFF. The V gene is TRBV28, the J gene TRBJ2-1; D gene ambiguous. There are 12 residues in the CDR3. Germline V gene data show CDR1 as MDHEN and CDR2 as SYDVKM. V lost 7 bases to trimming and J lost 8 bases, with 12 bases between them.